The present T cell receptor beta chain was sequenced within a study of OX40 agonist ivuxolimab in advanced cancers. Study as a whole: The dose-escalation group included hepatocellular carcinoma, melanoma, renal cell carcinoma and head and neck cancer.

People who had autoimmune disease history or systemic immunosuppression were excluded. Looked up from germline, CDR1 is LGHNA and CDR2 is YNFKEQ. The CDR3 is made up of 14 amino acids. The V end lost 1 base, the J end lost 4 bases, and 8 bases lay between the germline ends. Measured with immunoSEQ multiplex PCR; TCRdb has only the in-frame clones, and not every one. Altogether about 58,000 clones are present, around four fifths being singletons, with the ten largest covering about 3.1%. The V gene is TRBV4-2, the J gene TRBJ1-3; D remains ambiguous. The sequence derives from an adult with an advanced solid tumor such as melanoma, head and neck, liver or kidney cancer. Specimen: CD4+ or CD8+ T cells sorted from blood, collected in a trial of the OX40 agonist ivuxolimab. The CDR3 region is CASSQVGQGNTIYF. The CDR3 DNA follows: TGTGCCAGCAGCCAAGTAGGCCAGGGAAACACCATATATTTT.